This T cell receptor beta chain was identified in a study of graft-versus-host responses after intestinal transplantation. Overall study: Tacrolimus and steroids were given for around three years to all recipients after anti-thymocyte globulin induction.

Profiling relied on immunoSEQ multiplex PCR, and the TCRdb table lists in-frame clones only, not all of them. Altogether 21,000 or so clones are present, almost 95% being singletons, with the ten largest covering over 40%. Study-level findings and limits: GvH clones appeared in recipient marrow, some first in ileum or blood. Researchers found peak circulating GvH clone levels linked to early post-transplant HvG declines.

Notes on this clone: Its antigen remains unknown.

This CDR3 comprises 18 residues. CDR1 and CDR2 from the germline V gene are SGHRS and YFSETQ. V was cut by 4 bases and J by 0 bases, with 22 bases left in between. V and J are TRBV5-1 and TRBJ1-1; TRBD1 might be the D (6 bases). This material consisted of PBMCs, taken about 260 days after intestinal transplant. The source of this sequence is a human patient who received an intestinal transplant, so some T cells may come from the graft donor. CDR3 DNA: TGCGCCAGCAGCCTTACAGGGCCCGGGGAGTCCATGAACACTGAAGCTTTCTTT. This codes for CASSLTGPGESMNTEAFF. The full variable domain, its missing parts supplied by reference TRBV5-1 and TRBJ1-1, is KAGVTQTPRYLIKTRGQQVTLSCSPISGHRSVSWYQQTPGQGLQFLFEYFSETQRNKGNFPGRFSGRQFSNSRSEMNVSTLELGDSALYLCASSLTGPGESMNTEAFFGQGTRLTVV.